This T cell receptor (beta chain) was captured in a study of response to subunit inactivated influenza vaccine. Each CDR3 protein gets one entry after TCRdb re-called the RT-PCR reads with MiXCR. The data show roughly 460,000 distinct CDR3 sequences, with 11% seen just once and around 12% held by the top ten. Remarks on this clonotype: What it recognizes is unknown.

Regarding the study as a whole: T cells newly recruited by each seasonal influenza vaccination are few, the authors suggested.

This CDR3 spans 17 amino acids. The V end was cut by 0 bases, the J end by 8 bases, with 22 bases between. The germline V gene encodes CDR1 MNHEY and CDR2 SMNVEV (reference sequence). The V and J genes are TRBV27 and TRBJ1-1, with D tentatively TRBD1 (6 bases). This receptor was taken from a man aged 45-60 years who received an inactivated influenza vaccine. Here the sequenced sample was PBMCs from blood, taken about 40 days after vaccination. The CDR3 protein is CASSLSPGATRGSEAFF. CDR3 nucleotide sequence: TGTGCCAGCAGTTTATCCCCAGGGGCTACTAGGGGGAGCGAAGCTTTCTTT.